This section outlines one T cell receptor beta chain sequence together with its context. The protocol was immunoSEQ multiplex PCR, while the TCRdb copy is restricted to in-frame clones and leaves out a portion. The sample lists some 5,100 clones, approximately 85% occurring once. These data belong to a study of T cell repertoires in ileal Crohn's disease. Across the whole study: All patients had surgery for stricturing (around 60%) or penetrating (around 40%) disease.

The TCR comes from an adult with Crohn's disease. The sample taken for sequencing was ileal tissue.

The CDR3 sequence is CASSLIPGTGLYNEQFF. The CDR3 DNA is TGTGCCAGCTCACTCATCCCCGGGACAGGGCTTTACAATGAGCAGTTCTTC. This sequence joins TRBV18 and TRBJ2-1; 9 bases align to TRBD1. V shed 4 bases, J shed 4 bases, and the junction held 11 bases outside the gene matches. This CDR3 has 17 residues. The germline gives CDR1 KGHSH, CDR2 LQKENI. The variable domain in full, completed from reference TRBV18 and TRBJ2-1, reads NAGVMQNPRHLVRRRGQEARLRCSPMKGHSHVYWYRQLPEEGLKFMVYLQKENIIDESGMPKERFSAEFPKEGPSILRIQQVVRGDSAAYFCASSLIPGTGLYNEQFFGPGTRLTVL.